These T cell receptor beta chains were read from a single sample in a study of CD8 T cells in Susac syndrome. TCRdb analysed the immunoSEQ multiplex PCR reads with MiXCR anew, one entry per CDR3 protein. The sample includes under 250,000 distinct CDR3 sequences, around 93% of them seen just once. The sequencing sample was made of CD4+ T cells from PBMCs. Every receptor here comes from a human donor with multiple sclerosis. CDR3s include the opening cysteine and the closing phenylalanine or tryptophan. Each record gives: D gene, clone size, J gene, V gene, CDR3 DNA, CDR3 protein. The D gene is left open where the match is weak. Not every row has a clone size; where given, it reads once, few, many or a size class.

D: -; size: -; J: TRBJ1-6; V: TRBV10-3; DNA: TGTGCCATCAGTGAGTCTCAGGGGCATCTCGATTCACCCCTCCACTTT; CDR3: CAISESQGHLDSPLHF
D: TRBD1; size: -; J: TRBJ1-5; V: TRBV5-1; DNA: TGCGCCAGCAGCTTGACCGGGACAGAAAATCAGCCCCAGCATTTT; CDR3: CASSLTGTENQPQHF
D: -; size: -; J: TRBJ2-5; V: TRBV6-2/TRBV6-3; DNA: TGTGCCAGCAGTTACGGGATAGCGGGACAGCAAGAGACCCAGTACTTC; CDR3: CASSYGIAGQQETQYF
D: TRBD1; size: -; J: TRBJ1-5; V: TRBV28; DNA: TGTGCCAGCAACAACCTGGACAGGGGCGGGCAGCCCCAGCATTTT; CDR3: CASNNLDRGGQPQHF
D: TRBD1; size: -; J: TRBJ1-5; V: TRBV20-1; DNA: TGCAGTGCTAGACCAGGGACAGGAAATCAGCCCCAGCATTTT; CDR3: CSARPGTGNQPQHF
D: TRBD2; size: once; J: TRBJ2-1; V: TRBV24-1; DNA: TGTGCCACCAGTCTAGCGGGGGGGTACAATGAGCAGTTCTTC; CDR3: CATSLAGGYNEQFF
D: -; size: -; J: TRBJ1-1; V: TRBV7-3; DNA: TGTGCCTCCAAAACAGGGATGAACACTGAAGCTTTCTTT; CDR3: CASKTGMNTEAFF
D: -; size: -; J: TRBJ2-2; V: TRBV29-1; DNA: TGCAGCGTTGCGGACGGTCTGAACACCGGGGAGCTGTTTTTT; CDR3: CSVADGLNTGELFF
D: TRBD2; size: -; J: TRBJ2-1; V: TRBV7-2; DNA: TGTGCCAGCAGCTTCTCGGGGGGTGAGGGGCAGTTCTTC; CDR3: CASSFSGGEGQFF
D: -; size: -; J: TRBJ2-7; V: TRBV2; DNA: TGTGCCAGCAGTGAATGGGTTGAGCAGTACTTC; CDR3: CASSEWVEQYF
D: -; size: -; J: TRBJ1-2; V: TRBV19; DNA: TGTGCCAGTAGCCCCCGGCACTATGGCTACACCTTC; CDR3: CASSPRHYGYTF
D: -; size: -; J: TRBJ1-2; V: TRBV12-3/TRBV12-4; DNA: TGTGCCAGCAGTTTAGCGAGGAGGGGCTACACCTTC; CDR3: CASSLARRGYTF
D: TRBD1; size: -; J: TRBJ2-3; V: TRBV7-9; DNA: TGTGCCAGCAGCTTACAGGGGGCGAATGGAGATACGCAGTATTTT; CDR3: CASSLQGANGDTQYF
D: -; size: -; J: TRBJ1-1; V: TRBV5-4; DNA: TGTGCCAGCAGCTTCGACAGGATGAACACTGAAGCTTTCTTT; CDR3: CASSFDRMNTEAFF
D: -; size: -; J: TRBJ1-1; V: TRBV7-9; DNA: TGTGCCAGCAGCCCGGCCCTTGGGAACACTGAAGCTTTCTTT; CDR3: CASSPALGNTEAFF
D: -; size: -; J: TRBJ2-1; V: TRBV10-3; DNA: TGTGCCATCAGTGAGTCTCTAGCTACCAAGAATGAGCAGTTCTTC; CDR3: CAISESLATKNEQFF
D: TRBD1; size: -; J: TRBJ2-7; V: TRBV6-6; DNA: TGTGCCAGCAGTTACGTACAGGGGTTCGAGCAGTACTTC; CDR3: CASSYVQGFEQYF
D: -; size: -; J: TRBJ1-5; V: TRBV15; DNA: TGTGCCACCAGCAGAGACAGGGCAAATCAGCCCCAGCATTTT; CDR3: CATSRDRANQPQHF
D: -; size: -; J: TRBJ2-1; V: TRBV12-3/TRBV12-4; DNA: TGTGCCAGCAGCCGCCCGAACGACAATGAGCAGTTCTTC; CDR3: CASSRPNDNEQFF
D: -; size: -; J: TRBJ2-2; V: TRBV5-4; DNA: TGTGCCAGCAGCTTGGCATTAGGTGCGGACACCGGGGAGCTGTTTTTT; CDR3: CASSLALGADTGELFF
D: -; size: -; J: TRBJ2-2; V: TRBV12-3/TRBV12-4; DNA: TGTGCCAGCAGTTCGAGCTCCCGGGAGCTGTTTTTT; CDR3: CASSSSSRELFF
D: -; size: -; J: TRBJ2-5; V: TRBV20-1; DNA: TGCAGTGCTAGAGATCCGCTACAAGAGACCCAGTACTTC; CDR3: CSARDPLQETQYF
D: -; size: -; J: TRBJ2-2; V: TRBV19; DNA: TGTGCCAGTAGTATGGGGGTCGCGAACACCGGGGAGCTGTTTTTT; CDR3: CASSMGVANTGELFF
D: -; size: -; J: TRBJ1-1; V: TRBV6-2/TRBV6-3; DNA: TGTGCCAGCAGTTACACGCCGATGAACACTGAAGCTTTCTTT; CDR3: CASSYTPMNTEAFF
D: TRBD1; size: -; J: TRBJ1-5; V: TRBV20-1; DNA: TGCAGTGCTGATACAGGGGGCGGAAGCAATCAGCCCCAGCATTTT; CDR3: CSADTGGGSNQPQHF
D: TRBD2; size: -; J: TRBJ2-2; V: TRBV11-3; DNA: TGTGCCAGCAGCTTCTTGGGGGGGATGGCCGGGGAGCTGTTTTTT; CDR3: CASSFLGGMAGELFF
D: -; size: -; J: TRBJ2-1; V: TRBV7-7; DNA: TGTGCTAGCAGCTTAGGGGAGACCTACAATGAGCAGTTCTTC; CDR3: CASSLGETYNEQFF